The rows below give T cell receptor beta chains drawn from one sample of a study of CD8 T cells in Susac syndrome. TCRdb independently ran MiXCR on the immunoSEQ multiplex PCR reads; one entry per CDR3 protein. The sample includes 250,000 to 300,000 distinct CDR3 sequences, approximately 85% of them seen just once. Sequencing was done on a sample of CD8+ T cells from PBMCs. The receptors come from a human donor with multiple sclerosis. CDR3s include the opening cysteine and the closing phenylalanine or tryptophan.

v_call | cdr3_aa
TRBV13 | CASSFQTGDREKLFF
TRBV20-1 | CSRFGAKNIQYF
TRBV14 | CASSQVGLAGGSGANVLTF
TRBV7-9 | CASSLAGRRDLPYGYTF
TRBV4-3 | CASSQDPLAYYNEQFF
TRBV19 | CASSRTGATYEQYF
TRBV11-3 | CASSSGQHNEQFF
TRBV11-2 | CASRPRAAGLSEQYF
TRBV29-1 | CGVESTGYTGELFF
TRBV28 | CASSPGDIVIGMNTEAFF
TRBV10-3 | CATLDRGHTDTQYF
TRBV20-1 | CSACRDSSSHEQYF
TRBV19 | CASSPLWVTGPTGDQPQHF
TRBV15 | CATSREGGRDTEAFF
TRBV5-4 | CASSLVAGGTYEQYF
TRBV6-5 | CASSYNREWSGYTF
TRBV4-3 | CASSQDNGITTEQYF
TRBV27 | CASSGGLAPQGVQYF
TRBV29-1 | CSVSSSEESSYNEQFF
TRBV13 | CASSPMNRDTQYF
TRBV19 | CASREAELYSNQPQHF
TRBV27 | CASGRGNQPQHF
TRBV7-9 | CASSLATGGRSYEQYF
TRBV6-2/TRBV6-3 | CASSYTKGNTEAFF
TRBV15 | CATSARQGINTEAFF
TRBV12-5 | CASGLGTGSANEQFF
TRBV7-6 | CASSLGLAGVFEQFF
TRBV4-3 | CASSQDRAGGYEQYF
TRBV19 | CASRVGTSGRAYNEQFF
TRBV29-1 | CSVLTGDNYGYTF
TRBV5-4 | CASSWGGGSYNEQFF
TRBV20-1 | CSARGTAGSLPTNEKLFF
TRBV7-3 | CASSHRDLRTDTQYF
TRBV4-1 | CASSQDRGADTEAFF
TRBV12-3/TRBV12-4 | CASSFPGLHSGANVLTF
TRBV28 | CASSFTSYNEQFF
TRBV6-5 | CASSGQRNTGELFF
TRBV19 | CATRPGPNTGELFF
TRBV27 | CASSFWGQGAYGYTF
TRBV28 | CASSLWVGAEVSYEQYF
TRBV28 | CASSSLTRLSSYNEQFF
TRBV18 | CASSPNQVTGFSYEQYF
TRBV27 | CASSNGRGGYEQYF
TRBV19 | CASSIWGVSTEAFF
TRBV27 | CASSPSPEGTNYGYTF
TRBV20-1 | CSARASGLAGAVFIRETQYF
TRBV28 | CASSLLSYEQYF
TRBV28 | CASSFQRDFYEQYF
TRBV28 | CALNGGSTDTQYF
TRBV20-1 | CSAFETGINYEQYF
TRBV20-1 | CSAPTAGAYSYEQYF